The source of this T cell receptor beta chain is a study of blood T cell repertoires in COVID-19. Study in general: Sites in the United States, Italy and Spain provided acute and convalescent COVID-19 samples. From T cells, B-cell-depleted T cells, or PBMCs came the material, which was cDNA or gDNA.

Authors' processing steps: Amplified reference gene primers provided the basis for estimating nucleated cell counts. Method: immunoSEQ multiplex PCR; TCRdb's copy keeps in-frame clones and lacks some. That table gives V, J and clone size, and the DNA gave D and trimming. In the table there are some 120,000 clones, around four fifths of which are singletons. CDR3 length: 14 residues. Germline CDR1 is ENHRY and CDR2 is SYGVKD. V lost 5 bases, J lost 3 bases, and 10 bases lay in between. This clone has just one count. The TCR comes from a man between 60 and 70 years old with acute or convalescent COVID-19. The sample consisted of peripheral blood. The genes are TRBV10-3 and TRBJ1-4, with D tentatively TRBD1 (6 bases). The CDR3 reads CAISPGTPNEKLFF. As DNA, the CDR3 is TGTGCCATCAGTCCCGGGACACCTAATGAAAAACTGTTTTTT.